Below, 20 T cell receptor beta chains from the same sample are listed, as sequenced in a study of blood T cell repertoires in COVID-19. TCRdb keeps only in-frame clones here, not all; method: immunoSEQ multiplex PCR. The profile shows some 110,000 clones, more than 75% of them singletons. Sequencing was performed on peripheral blood. These receptors all come from a man between 35 and 55 years old with acute or convalescent COVID-19.

The gene calls are TRBV6-5 and TRBJ1-1; 9 bases line up with TRBD1. The germline gives CDR1 MNHEY, CDR2 SVGAGI. The CDR3 runs to 14 residues. V dropped 4 bases and J dropped 5; count of bases not matched to a gene: 5. The CDR3 sequence is CASSWDRVRTEAFF. The CDR3 DNA is TGTGCCAGCAGTTGGGACAGGGTGAGGACTGAAGCTTTCTTT.

The gene calls are TRBV27 and TRBJ1-1, with a possible D match to TRBD1 (6 bases). Per germline, CDR1 MNHEY and CDR2 SMNVEV (reference sequence). This CDR3 is 16 amino acids long. V gave up 5 bases and J gave up 4 bases, with 20 bases separating them. The CDR3 reads CASSTLRSGASTEAFF. DNA for the CDR3: TGTGCCAGCAGTACCCTCCGATCAGGGGCGAGCACTGAAGCTTTCTTT.

The table lists this clone with a few counts. This chain joins TRBV3-1 (or the pseudogene TRBV3-2) and TRBJ1-1; D unresolved. The V and J ends lost 1 base and 11 bases respectively, with 8 bases between them. Germline V gives CDR1 LGHDT, CDR2 YNNKEL (reference sequence). CDR3 length: 11 residues. The CDR3 sequence: CASSQGGTAFF. For the CDR3, the DNA is TGTGCCAGCAGCCAAGGTGGCACGGCTTTCTTT.

The chain employs TRBV3-1 (or the pseudogene TRBV3-2) and TRBJ2-3, with a possible D match to TRBD1 (5 bases). CDR3 length: 14 residues. In germline, CDR1 is LGHDT, CDR2 YNNKEL (reference sequence). The V gene lost 1 base and the J gene lost 3 bases, with 8 bases spanning the gap. This chain's CDR3 is CASSQGAGTDTQYF. The CDR3, as DNA: TGTGCCAGCAGCCAAGGGGCAGGGACAGATACGCAGTATTTT.

This clone was observed once. The V call is TRBV2, the J call TRBJ2-5; 15 nucleotides align to TRBD2. The CDR3 runs 15 residues. J was trimmed by 2 bases and V by 6 bases; bases with no gene match: 1. Germline V gene sequence: CDR1 SNHLY, CDR2 FYNNEI. The CDR3 protein is CASRGLAGGQETQYF. CDR3 bases: TGTGCCAGCAGGGGACTAGCGGGGGGACAAGAGACCCAGTACTTC.

The gene calls are TRBV29-1 and TRBJ2-7, with 11 bases identical to TRBD1. Trimming removed 6 bases from V and 3 bases from J; junction bases left unmatched: 1. Germline CDR1 SQVTM, CDR2 ANQGSEA. The CDR3 length is 12 residues. The CDR3 loop is CSVGTGGYEQYF. The DNA of the CDR3 is TGCAGCGTCGGGACAGGGGGCTACGAGCAGTACTTC.

This rearrangement joins TRBV19 to TRBJ1-4; D uncertain. Germline CDR1 and CDR2: LNHDA and SQIVND (reference sequence). The CDR3 runs to 13 residues. V was cut by 4 bases and J by 3 bases, with 6 bases left in between. The CDR3 sequence: CASSKRSNEKLFF. CDR3 sequence (DNA): TGTGCCAGTAGTAAACGGTCTAATGAAAAACTGTTTTTT. The entire variable domain, with the rest obtained from reference TRBV19 and TRBJ1-4, is as follows: DGGITQSPKYLFRKEGQNVTLSCEQNLNHDAMYWYRQDPGQGLRLIYYSQIVNDFQKGDIAEGYSVSREKKESFPLTVTSAQKNPTAFYLCASSKRSNEKLFFGSGTQLSVL.

The chain has TRBV3-1 (or the pseudogene TRBV3-2) and TRBJ2-1; D is perhaps TRBD2 (6 bases). The CDR3 sequence is 13 residues long. Trimming stripped 1 base from V and 10 bases from J, with 11 bases between. Germline V gene lookup returns CDR1 LGHDT and CDR2 YNNKEL (reference sequence). Written as DNA, the CDR3 is TGTGCCAGCAGCCAAGGATACGGGGGAGAGCAGTTCTTC. This sequence encodes CASSQGYGGEQFF.

This CDR3 is CASSHNWGAYNTEAFF. For the CDR3, the DNA is TGTGCCAGCAGCCATAACTGGGGCGCCTACAACACTGAAGCTTTCTTT. V and J are TRBV16 and TRBJ1-1; maybe TRBD1 (5 bases). Germline CDR1 reads KGHSY; CDR2 reads FQNENV. CDR3 length: 16 amino acids. V was shortened by 3 bases and J by 2 bases, with 16 bases between the two germline ends.

This clone appeared once. The rearrangement uses TRBV7-8 and TRBJ2-7; D unresolved. Trimming took off 2 bases at V and 2 bases at J, with 19 bases between the two ends. Germline assignment: CDR1 SGHVS and CDR2 FQNEAQ. The CDR3 spans 17 residues. CDR3 residues: CASSLRRGPLRPYEQYF. In nucleotides, the CDR3 is TGTGCCAGCAGCTTAAGACGTGGGCCCCTACGGCCCTACGAGCAGTACTTC.

This clone is a singleton in its sample. The chain carries TRBV27 and TRBJ2-7, with 7 bases fitting TRBD2. With 7 bases clipped from V and 4 bases from J, the junction kept 10 bases outside the gene matches. The CDR3 loop spans 14 amino acids. Germline values: CDR1 MNHEY, CDR2 SMNVEV (reference sequence). CDR3 protein: CASKRLAGYYEQYF. In DNA form, the CDR3 reads TGTGCCAGCAAACGACTAGCAGGATATTACGAGCAGTACTTC.

This clone was observed once. This sequence joins TRBV28 and TRBJ2-3, with 9 bases aligning to TRBD2. After removal of 6 bases from V and 6 bases from J, the junction contained 7 bases not matched to a gene. There are 14 residues in the CDR3. From germline, CDR1 is MDHEN and CDR2 SYDVKM. The DNA of the CDR3 is TGTGCCAGCAGGGCTAGCGGGGTCATGGATACGCAGTATTTT. Protein: CASRASGVMDTQYF.

In this sample, this clone turned up a few times. This chain uses TRBV3-1 (or the pseudogene TRBV3-2) with TRBJ2-1, with 7 bases identical to TRBD1. V trimming: 0 bases; J trimming: 3 bases; junction bases outside the gene matches: 5. CDR1 LGHDT and CDR2 YNNKEL come from the germline V gene (reference sequence). This CDR3 contains 16 residues. Written as DNA, the CDR3 is TGTGCCAGCAGCCAAGACTGGGACAGCATCTACAATGAGCAGTTCTTC. Translated: CASSQDWDSIYNEQFF.

The rearrangement uses TRBV27 and TRBJ2-1, with 8 positions matching TRBD2. V dropped 4 bases and J dropped 9; count of bases not matched to a gene: 11. Looked up from germline, CDR1 is MNHEY and CDR2 is SMNVEV (reference sequence). This CDR3 has 15 amino acids. The chain's CDR3 is CASSSGLAGTREQFF. The CDR3 nucleotides are TGTGCCAGCAGTTCCGGACTAGCCGGGACCCGTGAGCAGTTCTTC.

The chain has TRBV7-6 and TRBJ2-7, with D perhaps matching TRBD1 (6 bases). The CDR3 contains 13 residues. The germline V gene has CDR1 SGHVS and CDR2 FNYEAQ. The V end lost 2 bases, the J end lost 4 bases, and 9 bases lay between the germline ends. The CDR3 DNA follows: TGTGCCAGCAGCTTACACAGGGCTTACGAGCAGTACTTC. This gives the protein CASSLHRAYEQYF.

The chain has TRBV18 and TRBJ2-1; 16 positions match TRBD2. J was trimmed by 5 bases and V by 0 bases; bases with no gene match: 4. Germline V gives CDR1 KGHSH, CDR2 LQKENI. CDR3 size: 18 residues. The DNA of the CDR3 is TGTGCCAGCTCACCACCGGGACTAGCGGGGGGGCCGGACAATGAGCAGTTCTTC. This gives the protein CASSPPGLAGGPDNEQFF.

The chain is built from TRBV7-9 and TRBJ1-4; D call uncertain. This CDR3 contains 15 residues. CDR1 and CDR2 from the germline V gene are SEHNR and FQNEAQ (reference sequence). Deletions cut 4 bases from V and 3 bases from J, with 12 bases between. CDR3 in amino acids: CASSWGDVANEKLFF. The CDR3 region has the DNA TGTGCCAGCAGCTGGGGAGATGTGGCTAATGAAAAACTGTTTTTT.

The V and J genes are TRBV4-2 and TRBJ2-2, with 8 positions matching TRBD1. The CDR3 contains 16 residues. V gave up 3 bases and J gave up 6 bases; unmatched junction bases: 9. From germline, CDR1 is LGHNA and CDR2 YNFKEQ. The CDR3 loop is CASSHADRTGPGELFF. The CDR3 DNA sequence: TGTGCCAGCAGCCATGCTGATCGGACAGGGCCCGGGGAGCTGTTTTTT.

The chain couples TRBV9 to TRBJ2-7; tentatively, D is TRBD2 (5 bases). Germline lookup yields CDR1 SGDLS and CDR2 YYNGEE. Trimming stripped 0 bases from V and 2 bases from J, with 12 bases between. This CDR3 spans 15 amino acids. The CDR3 spells CASSVGLAVTYEQYF. The CDR3 DNA follows: TGTGCCAGCAGCGTAGGCCTAGCTGTCACCTACGAGCAGTACTTC.

The CDR3 protein is CASSLVAGGQFF. DNA for the CDR3: TGTGCCAGCAGCTTAGTGGCGGGAGGGCAGTTCTTC. This sequence joins TRBV7-9 and TRBJ2-1; 8 nucleotides align to TRBD2. V was pared by 1 base and J by 12 bases, with 2 bases of the junction left unmatched. Looked up from germline, CDR1 is SEHNR and CDR2 is FQNEAQ (reference sequence). The CDR3 has 12 residues.